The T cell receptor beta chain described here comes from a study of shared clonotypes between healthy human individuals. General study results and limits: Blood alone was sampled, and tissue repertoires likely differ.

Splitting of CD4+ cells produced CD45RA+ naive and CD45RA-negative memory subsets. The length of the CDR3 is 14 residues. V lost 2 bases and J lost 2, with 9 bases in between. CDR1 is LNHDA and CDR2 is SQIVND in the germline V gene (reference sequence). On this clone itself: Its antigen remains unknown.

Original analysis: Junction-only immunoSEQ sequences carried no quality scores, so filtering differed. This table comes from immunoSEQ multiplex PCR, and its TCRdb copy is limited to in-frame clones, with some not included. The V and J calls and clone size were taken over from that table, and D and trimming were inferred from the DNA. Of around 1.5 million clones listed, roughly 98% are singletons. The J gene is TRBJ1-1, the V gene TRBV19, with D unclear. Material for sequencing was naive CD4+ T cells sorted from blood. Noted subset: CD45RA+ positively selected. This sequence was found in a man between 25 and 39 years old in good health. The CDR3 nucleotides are TGTGCCAGTAGTATAATCAAGGGTAACACTGAAGCTTTCTTT. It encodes CASSIIKGNTEAFF.